What follows are 20 T cell receptor beta chains derived from one specimen sequenced in a study of blood T cell repertoires in COVID-19. Profiled with immunoSEQ multiplex PCR; TCRdb holds only in-frame clones, not every one. Seen here are roughly 160,000 clones, around nine tenths observed once, and the top ten hold roughly 2%. Sequencing input: peripheral blood. These receptor sequences come from a man aged 50-59 years who had recovered from COVID-19.

Of note for this clone: A read error may produce the germline difference seen at one junction end. The V gene is TRBV18, the J gene TRBJ1-4; 9 bases agree with TRBD1. Germline V gene sequence: CDR1 KGHSH, CDR2 LQKENI. This CDR3 is built from 15 residues. CDR3 residues: CASSPRTGANEKLFF. The CDR3 nucleotides are TGTGCCAGCTCACCTAGGACAGGGGCTAACGAAAAACTGTTTTTT.

This chain uses TRBV30 with TRBJ1-5; 8 bases fit TRBD1. V lost 3 bases and J lost 3; bases outside the gene matches: 7. The germline gives CDR1 GTSNPN, CDR2 SVGIG (reference sequence). This CDR3 spans 15 amino acids. The CDR3 DNA reads as TGTGCCTGGAGGGGCAGGGGGCATGTCAATCAGCCCCAGCATTTT. Translated: CAWRGRGHVNQPQHF.

The chain combines TRBV19 with TRBJ1-5; D is perhaps TRBD1 (6 bases). CDR1 and CDR2 (germline): LNHDA, SQIVND (reference sequence). The CDR3 spans 17 residues. The V gene lost 1 base and the J gene lost 5 bases, with 18 bases spanning the gap. The CDR3 coding sequence is TGTGCCAGTAGTATAGCTTTTCGACAGGTAAGGGATCAGCCCCAGCATTTT. It translates to CASSIAFRQVRDQPQHF.

The J gene is TRBJ2-3, the V gene TRBV7-3, with D tentatively TRBD1 (6 bases). This CDR3 has 14 amino acids. The germline gives CDR1 SGHTA, CDR2 FQGTGA. V was clipped by 3 bases and J by 1 base, with 8 bases between them. The CDR3 here is CASSLGAGTDTQYF. CDR3 nucleotide sequence: TGTGCCAGCAGCTTGGGGGCTGGCACAGATACGCAGTATTTT.

V gene TRBV5-1 combines with J gene TRBJ1-2, with D uncertain. This CDR3 region has 14 residues. The V end lost 5 bases, the J end lost 2 bases, and 13 bases lay between the germline ends. Germline lookup yields CDR1 SGHRS and CDR2 YFSETQ. The CDR3 reads CASSLGVPNYGYTF. The CDR3 region has the DNA TGCGCCAGCAGTCTCGGGGTCCCCAACTATGGCTACACCTTC.

The chain employs TRBV7-3 and TRBJ2-2, with D perhaps TRBD2 (6 bases). Trimming cost V 5 bases and J 7 bases, with 14 bases left between them. CDR3 length: 14 amino acids. In germline, CDR1 is SGHTA, CDR2 FQGTGA. As DNA, the CDR3 is TGTGCCAGCAGCCTCGGGACTTTGAACGGGGAGCTGTTTTTT. Its translation is CASSLGTLNGELFF.

The count of this clone is one. The genes are TRBV19 and TRBJ2-7; TRBD2 matches 13 bases. This CDR3 has 15 amino acids. V trimming: 6 bases; J trimming: 0 bases; junction bases outside the gene matches: 2. Germline V CDR1 and CDR2: LNHDA, SQIVND (reference sequence). CDR3 DNA: TGTGCCAGTAGACGGACTAGCGGGAGCTCCTACGAGCAGTACTTC. This encodes CASRRTSGSSYEQYF.

The genes are TRBV28 and TRBJ1-5, with a tentative D call TRBD1 (5 bases). Trimming cost V 7 bases and J 2 bases, with 15 bases left between them. CDR3 size: 15 residues. Germline CDR1 and CDR2: MDHEN and SYDVKM. The CDR3 reads CASILMGGGNQPQHF. The CDR3 DNA reads TGTGCCAGCATCTTGATGGGAGGGGGCAATCAGCCCCAGCATTTT.

This clone was counted only a few times. V and J are TRBV6-5 and TRBJ1-2, with D tentatively TRBD1 (5 bases). This CDR3 has 13 residues. The germline V gene encodes CDR1 MNHEY and CDR2 SVGAGI. Trimming stripped 8 bases from V and 4 bases from J, with 14 bases between. The CDR3 here is CASSRGLLYGYTF. CDR3 coding DNA: TGTGCCAGCTCCCGGGGACTGCTCTATGGCTACACCTTC.

Comments on this clone: At the DNA level, this CDR3 is encoded by other sequences in the same sample as well. The chain uses TRBV2 and TRBJ2-5; D call uncertain. Looked up from germline, CDR1 is SNHLY and CDR2 is FYNNEI. The V gene lost 2 bases and the J gene lost 4 bases, with 2 bases spanning the gap. The CDR3 covers 11 residues. The CDR3 sequence is CASSERETQYF. As DNA, the CDR3 is TGTGCCAGCAGTGAACGAGAGACCCAGTACTTC.

The chain employs TRBV12-5 and TRBJ1-1; 9 nucleotides align to TRBD1. The V gene end was trimmed by 2 bases and the J gene end by 6 bases; junction bases not matched to a gene: 4. The germline CDR1 and CDR2 sequences are LGHNT and FRNRAP. The CDR3 sequence is 14 residues long. CDR3 sequence: CASGLTGGKAEAFF. Written as DNA, the CDR3 is TGTGCTAGTGGTTTGACAGGGGGCAAAGCTGAAGCTTTCTTT.

This rearrangement joins TRBV3-1 (or the pseudogene TRBV3-2) to TRBJ1-3; D unresolved. V gave up 4 bases and J gave up 0 bases, with 13 bases separating them. The CDR3 is 16 residues long. The V gene's germline CDR1 is LGHDT and CDR2 YNNKEL (reference sequence). As DNA, the CDR3 is TGTGCCAGCAGCCCGCGTTTATTAAGCTCTGGAAACACCATATATTTT. This translates into CASSPRLLSSGNTIYF.

The V and J genes are TRBV5-1 and TRBJ2-7; 9 positions match TRBD1. Germline-derived CDR1 and CDR2 are SGHRS and YFSETQ. The CDR3 contains 15 residues. V lost 4 bases, J lost 0 bases, and 5 bases stayed unmatched. The DNA of the CDR3 is TGCGCCAGCAGCCCACAGGGGGCTCCCTCCTACGAGCAGTACTTC. Translating gives CASSPQGAPSYEQYF.

This rearrangement joins TRBV2 to TRBJ2-5, with a weak D call TRBD2 (6 bases). Germline V lookup: CDR1 SNHLY, CDR2 FYNNEI. Trimming removed 8 bases at V and 2 bases at J, with 12 bases between. The CDR3 has 13 residues. This chain's CDR3 is CASLRDLQETQYF. The CDR3, as DNA: TGTGCCAGCCTCCGGGACTTACAAGAGACCCAGTACTTC.

V gene TRBV6-2 or TRBV6-3 combines with J gene TRBJ1-1; the D gene is possibly TRBD1 (6 bases). The V gene's germline CDR1 is MNHEY and CDR2 SVGEGT. This CDR3 is built from 14 residues. With 2 bases removed from V and 1 base from J, the gap between germline ends came to 8 bases. Here the CDR3 DNA reads TGTGCCAGCAGTTACCAGGACAGGAACACTGAAGCTTTCTTT. It yields the protein CASSYQDRNTEAFF.

The chain has TRBV7-2 and TRBJ1-1; tentatively, D is TRBD1 (5 bases). The CDR3 covers 15 residues. Looked up from germline, CDR1 is SGHTA and CDR2 is FQGNSA. V lost 6 bases and J 6 bases, leaving 20 bases between the germline ends. DNA for the CDR3: TGTGCCAGCAGTTTTCTATCCGGGGGACCCCCTGAAGCTTTCTTT. This sequence encodes CASSFLSGGPPEAFF.

The chain links TRBV19 to TRBJ1-5; maybe TRBD1 (6 bases). V lost 1 base and J lost 0, with 10 bases in between. Germline V CDR1 and CDR2: LNHDA, SQIVND (reference sequence). This CDR3 comprises 16 residues. In DNA form, the CDR3 reads TGTGCCAGTAGTATAGGGTACAGGGCTAGCAATCAGCCCCAGCATTTT. Its translation: CASSIGYRASNQPQHF.

V gene TRBV6-5 combines with J gene TRBJ1-1; D is perhaps TRBD1 (5 bases). CDR1 is MNHEY, CDR2 SVGAGI, per germline. This CDR3 has 13 residues. V lost 2 bases and J 1 base, leaving 5 bases between the germline ends. The DNA of the CDR3 is TGTGCCAGCAGTTACAGGGGGAACACTGAAGCTTTCTTT. It translates to CASSYRGNTEAFF.

This chain's CDR3 is CASSYSYSSYEQYF. The CDR3 region has the DNA TGTGCCAGCAGTTACTCGTACTCCTCCTACGAGCAGTACTTC. V is TRBV6-5 and J is TRBJ2-7; no definite D call. The V end lost 0 bases, the J end lost 0 bases, and 6 bases lay between the germline ends. CDR1 is MNHEY and CDR2 is SVGAGI in the germline V gene. The CDR3 spans 14 residues.

This clone was recorded a few times. The V gene is TRBV10-3, the J gene TRBJ2-2; D remains ambiguous. The CDR3 has 13 amino acids. Germline V gene lookup returns CDR1 ENHRY and CDR2 SYGVKD. The V and J ends lost 4 bases and 3 bases respectively, with 6 bases between them. CDR3 sequence reads: CAISAVDTGELFF. The CDR3, as DNA: TGTGCCATCAGTGCGGTGGACACCGGGGAGCTGTTTTTT.